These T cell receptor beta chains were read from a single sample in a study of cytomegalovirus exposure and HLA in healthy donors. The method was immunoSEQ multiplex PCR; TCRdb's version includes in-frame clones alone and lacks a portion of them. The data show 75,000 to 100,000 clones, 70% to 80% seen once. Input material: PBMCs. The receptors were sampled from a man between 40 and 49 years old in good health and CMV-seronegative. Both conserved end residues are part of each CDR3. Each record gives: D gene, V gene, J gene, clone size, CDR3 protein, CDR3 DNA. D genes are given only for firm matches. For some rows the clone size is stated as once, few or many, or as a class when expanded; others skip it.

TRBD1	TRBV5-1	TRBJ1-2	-	CASSLAGQGANTYGYTF	TGCGCCAGCAGCTTGGCGGGACAGGGGGCAAATACCTATGGCTACACCTTC
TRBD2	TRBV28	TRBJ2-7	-	CASSPTSGHYEQYF	TGTGCCAGCAGTCCAACTAGCGGACACTACGAGCAGTACTTC
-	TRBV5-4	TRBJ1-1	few	CASSLGQTYTEAFF	TGTGCCAGCAGCTTGGGACAGACATACACTGAAGCTTTCTTT
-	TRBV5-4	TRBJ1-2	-	CAISGSYGYTF	TGTGCCATTTCGGGGAGCTATGGCTACACCTTC
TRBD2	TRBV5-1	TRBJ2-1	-	CASSLEAGLNNEQFF	TGCGCCAGCAGCTTGGAAGCGGGGCTAAACAATGAGCAGTTCTTC
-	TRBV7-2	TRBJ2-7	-	CASSSETGNYEQYF	TGTGCCAGCAGCTCCGAAACAGGGAACTACGAGCAGTACTTC
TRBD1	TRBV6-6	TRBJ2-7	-	CASSQPTGIPSYEQYF	TGTGCCAGCAGTCAACCGACAGGGATCCCCTCTTACGAGCAGTACTTC
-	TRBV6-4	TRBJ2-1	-	CASSDLGGPYNEQFF	TGTGCCAGCAGTGACTTGGGGGGGCCCTACAATGAGCAGTTCTTC
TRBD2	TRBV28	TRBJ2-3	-	CASSLTSGSTSDTQYF	TGTGCCAGCAGCCTGACTAGCGGGAGTACCTCAGATACGCAGTATTTT
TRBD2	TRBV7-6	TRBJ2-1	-	CASSLGTREYNEQFF	TGTGCCAGCAGCTTAGGGACTAGGGAATACAATGAGCAGTTCTTC
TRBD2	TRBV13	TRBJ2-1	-	CASSPRLAGGPANEQFF	TGTGCCAGCAGCCCCAGACTAGCGGGAGGGCCCGCGAATGAGCAGTTCTTC
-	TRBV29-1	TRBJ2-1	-	CSVEDFAGASYNEQFF	TGCAGCGTTGAAGATTTTGCGGGGGCGTCCTACAATGAGCAGTTCTTC
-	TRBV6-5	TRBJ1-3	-	CASRMTASGNTIYF	TGTGCCAGCAGGATGACAGCGTCTGGAAACACCATATATTTT
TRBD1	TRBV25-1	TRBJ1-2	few	CASSEPGTGGNYGYTF	TGTGCCAGCAGTGAACCGGGGACAGGAGGAAACTATGGCTACACCTTC
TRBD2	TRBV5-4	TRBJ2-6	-	CASSLAGGLSSGANVLTF	TGTGCCAGCAGCTTGGCCGGGGGGTTGAGCTCTGGGGCCAACGTCCTGACTTTC
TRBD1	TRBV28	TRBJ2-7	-	CASRPQGAGFYEQYF	TGTGCCAGCAGACCCCAGGGGGCCGGCTTCTACGAGCAGTACTTC
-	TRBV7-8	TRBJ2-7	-	CASSLEAGSSYEQYF	TGTGCCAGCAGCTTAGAAGCAGGTTCCTCCTACGAGCAGTACTTC
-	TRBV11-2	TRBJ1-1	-	CASSDRYTEAFF	TGTGCCAGCAGCGACAGGTACACTGAAGCTTTCTTT
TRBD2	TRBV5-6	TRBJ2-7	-	CASRGLAGVEEQYF	TGTGCCAGCCGGGGACTAGCGGGAGTTGAAGAGCAGTACTTC
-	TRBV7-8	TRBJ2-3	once	CASSRGLIAATDTQYF	TGTGCCAGCAGCCGGGGCCTAATAGCGGCCACAGATACGCAGTATTTT
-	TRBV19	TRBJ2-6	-	CASSIEVSGANVLTF	TGTGCCAGTAGTATTGAGGTCTCTGGGGCCAACGTCCTGACTTTC
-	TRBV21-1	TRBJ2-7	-	CASSLAGGPDEQYF	TGTGCCAGCAGCCTAGCGGGAGGGCCCGACGAGCAGTACTTC